Sequencing of this T cell receptor (beta chain) was carried out in a study of T cells in Graves' hyperthyroidism and ophthalmopathy. Concerning this clonotype itself: The antigen remains unidentified.

Amplified regions were TCR beta CDR3 sequences from RNA transcripts. The TCR CDR3 first-round RT-PCR relied on the HTBI primer set. TCRdb reanalysed the multiplex PCR reads using MiXCR and keeps one entry per CDR3 protein. The sample records approximately 740,000 distinct CDR3 sequences, approximately 14% being singletons. The study, taken as a whole, reports: Also found in blood were most expanded thyroid clonotypes above 0.001. Ophthalmopathy cases were set apart from stable hyperthyroidism by a 13 V-J model. The model made its ophthalmopathy prediction, and onset followed a median about 6.8 months later.

The sequenced sample was blood. The receptor comes from a young woman with Graves' hyperthyroidism.

CDR3 nucleotides: TGTGCCAGCAGCTTTGGAGGGATCGGGGGACTAAACGGGCAGTACTTC. Translation: CASSFGGIGGLNGQYF. The chain uses TRBV7-2 and TRBJ2-7, with 7 bases identical to TRBD2. This CDR3 spans 16 amino acids. Germline V gene data show CDR1 as SGHTA and CDR2 as FQGNSA. V lost 3 bases and J lost 9; bases outside the gene matches: 17.